The clone carrying this TCR beta chain was recorded a few times. What it recognizes is unknown. This specimen belongs to a study of somatic mutations in cytotoxic T cells in rheumatoid arthritis. Looked up from germline, CDR1 is LGHNA and CDR2 is YNFKEQ. Trimming cost V 3 bases and J 5 bases, with 10 bases left between them. This CDR3 contains 14 residues. Study-level results: Unidentified antigens were the targets of the expanded CD8+ clones. CD8+ clonality rose with age in rheumatoid arthritis patients, unlike in healthy controls.

Sequenced by immunoSEQ multiplex PCR; TCRdb stores in-frame clones only, minus some. The repertoire includes more than 15,000 clones, 73% of them detected once, and less than 25% sits in the top ten. The rearrangement joins TRBV4-2 to TRBJ2-2; D unresolved. The sample consisted of CD8+ T cells sorted from blood. The receptor was derived from a woman aged 55-70 years in good health. CDR3 sequence reads: CASSHPTGTGELFF. The CDR3 DNA reads as TGTGCCAGCAGCCACCCCACTGGGACCGGGGAGCTGTTTTTT.